The clone carrying this T cell receptor (beta chain) has just a few counts. TCRdb redid the calling of the RT-PCR reads with MiXCR, one entry per CDR3 protein. The sample yields hundreds of thousands of distinct CDR3 sequences, roughly 17% seen once. The data were taken from a study of patients and donors after allogeneic stem cell transplantation. V lost 5 bases, J lost 0 bases, and 22 bases lay in between. Germline values: CDR1 SGHNT, CDR2 YYREEE (reference sequence). The CDR3 consists of 18 residues. The rearrangement uses TRBV5-4 and TRBJ2-3; weak D call: TRBD2 (6 bases). The source material was blood, either unsorted or a sorted T cell fraction (not recorded which). The receptor comes from a human donor who was either an allogeneic HSCT recipient or a stem cell or donor lymphocyte infusion donor (not recorded which). It is not recorded whose cells these are; they may come from a transplant donor. The CDR3 region has the DNA TGTGCCAGCAGTTCTTCCCCCTCGGGACTGATTAGCACAGATACGCAGTATTTT. Amino acids: CASSSSPSGLISTDTQYF.